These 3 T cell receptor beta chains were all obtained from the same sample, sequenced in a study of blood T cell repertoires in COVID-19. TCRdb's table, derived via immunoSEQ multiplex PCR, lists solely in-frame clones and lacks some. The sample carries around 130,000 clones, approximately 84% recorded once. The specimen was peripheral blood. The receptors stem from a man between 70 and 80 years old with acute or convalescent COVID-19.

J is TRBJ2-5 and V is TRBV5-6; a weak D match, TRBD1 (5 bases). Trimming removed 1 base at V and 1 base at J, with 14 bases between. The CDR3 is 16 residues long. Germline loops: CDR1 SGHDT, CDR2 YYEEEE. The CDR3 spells CASSLRARTFQETQYF. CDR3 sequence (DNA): TGTGCCAGCAGCTTGAGGGCTAGGACATTCCAAGAGACCCAGTACTTC.

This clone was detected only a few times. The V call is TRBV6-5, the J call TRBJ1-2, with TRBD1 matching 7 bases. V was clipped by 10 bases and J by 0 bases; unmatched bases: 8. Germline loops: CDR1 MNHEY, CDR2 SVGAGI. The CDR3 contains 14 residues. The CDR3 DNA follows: TGTGCCACCCGGGGGACAGTAGCTAACTATGGCTACACCTTC. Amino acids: CATRGTVANYGYTF.

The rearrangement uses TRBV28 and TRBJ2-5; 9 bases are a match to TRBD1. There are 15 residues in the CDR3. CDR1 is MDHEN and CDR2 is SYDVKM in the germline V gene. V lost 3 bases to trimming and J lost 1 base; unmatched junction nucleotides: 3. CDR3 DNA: TGTGCCAGCAGTTTCTGGGACAGGGTCCAAGAGACCCAGTACTTC. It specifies CASSFWDRVQETQYF. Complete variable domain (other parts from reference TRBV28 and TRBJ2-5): DVKVTQSSRYLVKRTGEKVFLECVQDMDHENMFWYRQDPGLGLRLIYFSYDVKMKEKGDIPEGYSVSREKKERFSLILESASTNQTSMYLCASSFWDRVQETQYFGPGTRLLVL.